This T cell receptor (beta chain) was sequenced in a study of breast tumors, draining lymph nodes, adjacent tissues. TCRdb re-derived calls from the multiplex PCR reads in MiXCR, one entry per CDR3 protein. The table includes more than 100,000 distinct CDR3 sequences, approximately 20% detected once. This clonotype was observed many times. The antigen remains unidentified. Breast cancer patients provided tissue from their axillary draining lymph nodes. General study findings and limits: Luminal-like breast cancer showed significantly greater tumor-nontumor repertoire similarity than basal-like breast cancer did. The lymph node origin of tumor T cells was framed as consistent with a hypothesis, not demonstrated. Data fit most tumor T cells coming from lymph node, expanding in tumor. Tumors had less TCR diversity than lymph nodes, more than nontumor tissue.

V dropped 4 bases and J dropped 0 bases, with 16 bases sitting between them. The CDR3 is 18 residues long. CDR1 and CDR2 from the germline V gene are SEHNR and FQNEAQ (reference sequence). The receptor was derived from a female donor with breast cancer. Some clones in this sample may be carry-over from other donors' samples. The V and J genes are TRBV7-9 and TRBJ2-6, with D possibly matching TRBD2 (6 bases). The sequenced sample consisted of axillary lymph node tissue. The CDR3 is CASSSTGVIISGANVLTF. The CDR3, as DNA: TGTGCCAGCAGCTCGACGGGGGTAATTATCTCTGGGGCCAACGTCCTGACTTTC.